The next 18 T cell receptor beta chains were all read from a single sample in a study of T-cell reconstitution after alpha-beta-depleted transplantation in children. This sample's TCRbeta library carried unique molecular identifier barcodes. Each CDR3 protein gets one entry after TCRdb re-called the PCR reads with MiXCR. This table has 190,000 or so distinct CDR3 sequences, roughly 15% appearing once. Sequenced here: PBMCs from the stem cell graft donor, sampled from the stem cell graft. The receptors shown here come from a human donor who donated a stem cell graft to a child with acute lymphoblastic leukemia.

The sample holds many counts of this clonotype. This sequence joins TRBV5-1 and TRBJ1-2; D uncertain. The ends were cut back, 0 bases at V and 4 bases at J, with 10 bases in the middle. Germline V CDR1 and CDR2: SGHRS, YFSETQ. The CDR3 consists of 14 residues. In nucleotides, the CDR3 is TGCGCCAGCAGCTTGGAAGGCAGAGTCTATGGCTACACCTTC. This codes for CASSLEGRVYGYTF.

This clonotype was detected ten times or more. V is TRBV29-1 and J is TRBJ1-4; tentative D call: TRBD1 (6 bases). The CDR3 sequence is 13 residues long. CDR1 is SQVTM, CDR2 ANQGSEA, per germline. Trimming removed 7 bases at V and 3 bases at J, with 12 bases between. The CDR3 sequence: CSGGAAANEKLFF. The CDR3 DNA reads as TGCAGCGGGGGGGCCGCAGCTAATGAAAAACTGTTTTTT. The full variable domain, rest sourced from reference TRBV29-1 and TRBJ1-4, is SAVISQKPSRDICQRGTSLTIQCQVDSQVTMMFWYRQQPGQSLTLIATANQGSEATYESGFVIDKFPISRPNLTFSTLTVSNMSPEDSSIYLCSGGAAANEKLFFGSGTQLSVL.

This clonotype was counted ten times or more. The gene calls are TRBV10-2 and TRBJ2-2; maybe TRBD2 (6 bases). The germline gives CDR1 WSHSY, CDR2 SAAADI. CDR3 length equals 13 residues. The CDR3 reads CPNLAWRSGELFF. For the CDR3, the DNA is TGCCCCAACCTAGCGTGGAGATCCGGGGAGCTGTTTTTT.

This clonotype was seen many times. The gene calls are TRBV7-9 and TRBJ1-1, with D possibly matching TRBD1 (5 bases). Germline assignment: CDR1 SEHNR and CDR2 FQNEAQ (reference sequence). The CDR3 extends over 16 amino acids. The V gene lost 5 bases and the J gene lost 3 bases, with 19 bases spanning the gap. The DNA for the CDR3 is TGTGCCAGCAGCGCTGTCCGGGACGGAGTTTACACTGAAGCTTTCTTT. Translating it yields CASSAVRDGVYTEAFF.

This clonotype was observed at least ten times. The chain is built from TRBV5-1 and TRBJ1-5; D not resolved. The CDR3 length is 11 residues. V dropped 4 bases and J dropped 9 bases, with 8 bases sitting between them. The germline gives CDR1 SGHRS, CDR2 YFSETQ. As DNA, the CDR3 is TGCGCCAGCAGCCTGAAGGGGCCCCAGCATTTT. Protein sequence: CASSLKGPQHF.

This clonotype was recorded at least ten times. This sequence joins TRBV12-3 or TRBV12-4 and TRBJ2-2, with 9 positions matching TRBD1. With 6 bases clipped from V and 4 bases from J, the junction kept 3 bases outside the gene matches. The CDR3 length is 14 residues. The CDR3 loop reads CASSWTGATGELFF. CDR3 nucleotide sequence: TGTGCCAGCAGCTGGACAGGGGCCACCGGGGAGCTGTTTTTT.

This clonotype has a count of ten or more. The chain couples TRBV12-3 or TRBV12-4 to TRBJ2-7; TRBD2 agrees at 11 bases. J lost 4 bases, V lost 2 bases, and 16 bases had no gene match. The CDR3 has 19 amino acids. Written as DNA, the CDR3 is TGTGCCAGCAGTTTATCTTCGGGTCTAGCGGGAGGCCTTACTTACGAGCAGTACTTC. This encodes CASSLSSGLAGGLTYEQYF.

This clonotype was counted ten times or more. V and J are TRBV12-3 or TRBV12-4 and TRBJ2-7; possible D gene TRBD1, 6 bases. V was clipped by 3 bases and J by 3 bases, with 24 bases between them. This CDR3 contains 18 residues. DNA for the CDR3: TGTGCCAGCAGTTTTTCCCTCCTCAGCCGGGACATAGGCTACGAGCAGTACTTC. Protein product: CASSFSLLSRDIGYEQYF.

This rearrangement joins TRBV18 to TRBJ1-1; D remains unclear. CDR1 and CDR2 from the germline V gene are KGHSH and LQKENI. CDR3 length: 15 amino acids. Trimming removed 1 base from V and 0 bases from J, with 9 bases in between. The CDR3 loop is CASSPHEGLNTEAFF. As DNA, the CDR3 is TGTGCCAGCTCACCACACGAAGGGCTGAACACTGAAGCTTTCTTT.

The chain employs TRBV7-2 and TRBJ2-1; the D call may be TRBD1 or TRBD2 (5 bases each). The ends were cut back, 5 bases at V and 8 bases at J, with 16 bases in the middle. CDR3 size: 14 residues. CDR1 and CDR2 (germline): SGHTA, FQGNSA. This CDR3 reads CASSEKGTRDEQFF. The CDR3 DNA reads TGTGCCAGCAGCGAGAAAGGGACCAGGGATGAGCAGTTCTTC.

This CDR3 is CAWSPGTSGKFFSSYEQYF. CDR3 nucleotide sequence: TGTGCCTGGAGTCCCGGGACTAGCGGCAAATTCTTCAGCTCCTACGAGCAGTACTTC. The J gene is TRBJ2-7, the V gene TRBV30; 11 nucleotides agree with TRBD2. Looked up from germline, CDR1 is GTSNPN and CDR2 is SVGIG (reference sequence). This CDR3 is 19 amino acids long. The trim removed 2 bases at V and 0 bases at J, leaving 15 bases unmatched.

In regard to this clonotype: One junction end disagrees with the germline gene, perhaps due to a read error. This sequence joins TRBV5-5 and TRBJ2-2; no definite D call. Germline V gives CDR1 SGHKS, CDR2 YYEKEE (reference sequence). This CDR3 is built from 14 residues. Here the CDR3 DNA reads TGTGCCATCAGCTTGTCGCACCTCTCCGGGGAGCTGTTTTTT. Residues: CAISLSHLSGELFF. Looking up the rest from reference TRBV5-5 and TRBJ2-2 gives the full variable domain: DAGVTQSPTHLIKTRGQQVTLRCSPISGHKSVSWYQQVLGQGPQFIFQYYEKEERGRGNFPDRFSARQFPNYSSELNVNALLLGDSALYLCAISLSHLSGELFFGEGSRLTVL.

This clonotype was counted ten times or more. The chain couples TRBV29-1 to TRBJ2-7; possible D gene TRBD2, 5 bases. Per germline, CDR1 SQVTM and CDR2 ANQGSEA. The CDR3 loop spans 13 amino acids. V lost 6 bases to trimming and J lost 6 bases, with 18 bases between them. The CDR3 spells CSVAPEGGGEQYF. DNA of the CDR3: TGCAGCGTAGCCCCCGAGGGTGGCGGCGAGCAGTACTTC.

The table lists this clonotype with many counts. This chain uses TRBV29-1 with TRBJ2-2, with 9 nucleotides matching TRBD1. V lost 5 bases and J lost 5; bases outside the gene matches: 3. The CDR3 has 13 amino acids. Per germline, CDR1 SQVTM and CDR2 ANQGSEA. The CDR3 DNA sequence: TGCAGCGTTTCCGGACAGGGGACCGGGGAGCTGTTTTTT. Translation gives CSVSGQGTGELFF.

This clonotype showed up many times. The chain employs TRBV3-1 and TRBJ2-5; possibly TRBD2 for D (5 bases). Germline V gene sequence: CDR1 LGHDT, CDR2 YNNKEL (reference sequence). Between the trimmed V and J ends, which lost 0 bases and 2 bases, there was a span of 13 bases. CDR3 length: 16 amino acids. This CDR3 reads CASSQDSESAQETQYF. CDR3 bases: TGTGCCAGCAGCCAAGATAGCGAGTCCGCTCAAGAGACCCAGTACTTC.

The chain combines TRBV11-2 with TRBJ2-1; D is possibly TRBD2 (5 bases). The V and J ends lost 5 bases and 5 bases respectively, with 16 bases between them. Germline CDR1 SGHAT, CDR2 FQNNGV. This CDR3 has 15 amino acids. The CDR3 nucleotides are TGTGCCAGCAGCCCCACCGGACTCAACAACAATGAGCAGTTCTTC. Translation gives CASSPTGLNNNEQFF.

The sample holds many counts of this clonotype. The chain has TRBV6-2 or TRBV6-3 and TRBJ2-3; TRBD2 agrees at 9 bases. The V gene end was trimmed by 2 bases and the J gene end by 3 bases; junction bases not matched to a gene: 9. The CDR3 has 17 amino acids. The germline V gene has CDR1 MNHEY and CDR2 SVGEGT. The CDR3 region is CASSYDSGSLGTDTQYF. DNA of the CDR3: TGTGCCAGCAGTTACGATAGCGGGAGTTTGGGAACAGATACGCAGTATTTT.

Ten or more counts support this clonotype. The chain has TRBV5-1 and TRBJ2-3, with a weak D call TRBD2 (6 bases). Germline V CDR1 and CDR2: SGHRS, YFSETQ. The V gene lost 1 base and the J gene lost 4 bases, with 10 bases spanning the gap. The CDR3 consists of 14 residues. The CDR3 DNA reads as TGCGCCAGCAGCTTGTTCCCGGGGGCAGATACGCAGTATTTT. Amino acids: CASSLFPGADTQYF.